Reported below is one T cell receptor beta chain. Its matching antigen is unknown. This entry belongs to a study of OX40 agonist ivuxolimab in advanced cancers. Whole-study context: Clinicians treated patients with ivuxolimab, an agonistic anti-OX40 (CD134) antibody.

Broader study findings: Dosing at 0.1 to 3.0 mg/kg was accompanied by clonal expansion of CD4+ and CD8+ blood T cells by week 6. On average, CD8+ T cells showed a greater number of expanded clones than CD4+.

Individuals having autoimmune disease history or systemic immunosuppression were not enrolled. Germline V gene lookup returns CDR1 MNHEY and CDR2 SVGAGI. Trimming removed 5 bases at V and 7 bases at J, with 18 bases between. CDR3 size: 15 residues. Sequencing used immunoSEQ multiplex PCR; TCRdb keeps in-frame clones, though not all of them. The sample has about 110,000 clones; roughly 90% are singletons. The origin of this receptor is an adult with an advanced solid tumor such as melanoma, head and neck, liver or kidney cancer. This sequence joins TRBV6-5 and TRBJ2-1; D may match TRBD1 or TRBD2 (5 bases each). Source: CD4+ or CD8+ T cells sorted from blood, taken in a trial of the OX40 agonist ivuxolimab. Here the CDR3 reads CASSRTGTFDNEQFF. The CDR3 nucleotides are TGTGCCAGCAGTCGAACCGGGACCTTCGATAATGAGCAGTTCTTC.